Detailed here is one T cell receptor (beta chain). CDR3 size: 20 residues. V lost 5 bases and J 3 bases, leaving 31 bases between the germline ends. Germline values: CDR1 SGHNT, CDR2 YENEEA. This record belongs to a study of blood T cell repertoires in COVID-19. In the study overall: PBMCs, B-cell-depleted T cells, or T cells were the source of the cDNA or gDNA that made up the material.

TCRdb keeps only in-frame clones here, not all; method: immunoSEQ multiplex PCR. The sample contains roughly 84,000 clones, 60% to 80% of which appear only once. The sequence was collected from a woman between 45 and 60 years old with acute or convalescent COVID-19. V usage is TRBV11-3 and J usage is TRBJ1-2; the D gene is possibly TRBD1 (5 bases). What was sequenced was peripheral blood. In nucleotides, the CDR3 is TGTGCCAGCAGCCCATTGGAGAGGAGGCTTCGGGAGGGGTCGGACTATGGCTACACCTTC. It is translated as CASSPLERRLREGSDYGYTF.